This entry features one T cell receptor beta chain sequence. J lost 0 bases, V lost 6 bases, and 12 bases had no gene match. The CDR3 contains 18 residues. Germline assignment: CDR1 WSHSY and CDR2 SAAADI. This record comes from a study of identical twins. TCRdb analysed the 5' RACE reads with MiXCR anew, one entry per CDR3 protein. The sample shows 1.5 million to 2 million distinct CDR3 sequences, more than 30% of them seen only once. This TCR was recovered from a newborn girl in good health. Sequenced material: cord blood. The chain carries TRBV10-2 and TRBJ2-4, with 9 bases that match TRBD1. The CDR3 here is CASRTGTGFPQAKNIQYF. The DNA for the CDR3 is TGCGCCAGCAGGACCGGGACAGGGTTCCCCCAAGCCAAAAACATTCAGTACTTC.